Below are 11 T cell receptor beta chains sequenced from a single sample in a study of PD-L1 blockade in urothelial cancer. Produced via immunoSEQ multiplex PCR; TCRdb's table is partial and in-frame only. Among nearly 30,000 clones listed, around 87% were seen once. Specimen: PBMCs, collected around atezolizumab (anti-PD-L1) treatment. The receptors were sampled from a middle-aged man with urothelial cancer.

The chain links TRBV9 to TRBJ2-3, with D possibly matching TRBD2 (5 bases). V shed 1 base and J shed 0 bases, with 9 bases lying between them. Germline V gene sequence: CDR1 SGDLS, CDR2 YYNGEE. This CDR3 has 15 residues. DNA for the CDR3: TGTGCCAGCAGCGTAATAGCGACTAGCACAGATACGCAGTATTTT. This encodes CASSVIATSTDTQYF.

This chain joins TRBV11-2 and TRBJ2-7, with TRBD1 matching over 9 bases. Germline loops: CDR1 SGHAT, CDR2 FQNNGV. The CDR3 consists of 17 residues. V lost 4 bases, J lost 9 bases, and 19 bases stayed unmatched. The CDR3 sequence is CASSSPGSGQGFVLQYF. The CDR3 DNA reads TGTGCCAGCAGCTCCCCTGGGTCGGGACAGGGATTCGTGTTGCAGTACTTC.

This clone came up once. The chain couples TRBV29-1 to TRBJ1-2, with a tentative D call TRBD1 (5 bases). The V gene lost 3 bases and the J gene lost 7 bases, with 15 bases spanning the gap. Germline loops: CDR1 SQVTM, CDR2 ANQGSEA. The CDR3 length is 13 residues. CDR3 residues: CSVEPGLLSGYTF. CDR3 in DNA: TGCAGCGTTGAGCCAGGGTTGCTCTCTGGCTACACCTTC.

The V gene is TRBV29-1, the J gene TRBJ1-1; D call uncertain. Germline CDR1 and CDR2: SQVTM and ANQGSEA. V lost 5 bases and J lost 1, with 14 bases in between. The CDR3 spans 14 residues. The CDR3 loop reads CSVTAGAGNTEAFF. DNA for the CDR3: TGCAGCGTTACGGCAGGCGCCGGGAACACTGAAGCTTTCTTT.

This chain uses TRBV6-6 with TRBJ2-7; 8 bases match TRBD1. Germline CDR1 and CDR2: MNHNY and SVGAGI (reference sequence). After removal of 6 bases from V and 3 bases from J, the junction contained 13 bases not matched to a gene. This CDR3 spans 16 amino acids. The CDR3 here is CASSDRRQGMSYEQYF. CDR3 nucleotides: TGTGCCAGCAGCGACAGAAGACAGGGGATGAGCTACGAGCAGTACTTC.

V usage is TRBV14 and J usage is TRBJ2-7; D gene ambiguous. From germline, CDR1 is SGHDN and CDR2 FVKESK. The CDR3 totals 14 residues. With 1 base removed from V and 6 bases from J, the gap between germline ends came to 13 bases. DNA for the CDR3: TGTGCCAGCAGCCAAGTCGTCTCTTACGGCGAGCAGTACTTC. Translated: CASSQVVSYGEQYF.

This chain connects TRBV7-9 to TRBJ2-3; TRBD2 is a possible D gene (5 bases). The CDR3 has 17 residues. Trimming stripped 4 bases from V and 4 bases from J, with 21 bases between. The germline CDR1 and CDR2 sequences are SEHNR and FQNEAQ (reference sequence). CDR3 bases: TGTGCCAGCAGCTCCTCGGACTCCACTTGGGCCGCAGATACGCAGTATTTT. This gives the protein CASSSSDSTWAADTQYF.

This clone was seen a few times. The CDR3 DNA is TGTGCCAGCACCGCCGGGAATGAGCAGTTCTTC. It encodes CASTAGNEQFF. The chain joins TRBV7-6 to TRBJ2-1; no definite D call. Between the trimmed V and J ends, which lost 7 bases and 7 bases, there was a span of 8 bases. This CDR3 contains 11 residues. The germline gives CDR1 SGHVS, CDR2 FNYEAQ.

The chain employs TRBV28 and TRBJ1-1, with 7 bases aligning to TRBD1. Germline V lookup: CDR1 MDHEN, CDR2 SYDVKM. J lost 10 bases, V lost 4 bases, and 12 bases had no gene match. The CDR3 covers 14 residues. The CDR3 nucleotides are TGTGCCAGCAGTTCACCTCCGAACAGGGGCGGAGCTTTCTTT. It is translated as CASSSPPNRGGAFF.

The CDR3 loop is CASSLGGEQYF. CDR3 coding DNA: TGTGCCAGCAGCCTAGGGGGCGAGCAGTACTTC. The gene calls are TRBV2 and TRBJ2-7; tentatively, D is TRBD1 (6 bases). CDR3 size: 11 residues. The germline V and J ends were trimmed by 6 bases and 6 bases, with 9 bases remaining between them. CDR1 and CDR2 from the germline V gene are SNHLY and FYNNEI. Combining the CDR3 with reference TRBV2 and TRBJ2-7 gives the whole variable domain EPEVTQTPSHQVTQMGQEVILRCVPISNHLYFYWYRQILGQKVEFLVSFYNNEISEKSEIFDDQFSVERPDGSNFTLKIRSTKLEDSAMYFCASSLGGEQYFGPGTRLTVT.

This clone was seen only once. This chain links TRBV18 with TRBJ2-3; D possibly corresponds to TRBD2 (6 bases). The ends were cut back, 2 bases at V and 1 base at J, with 13 bases in the middle. Germline values: CDR1 KGHSH, CDR2 LQKENI. The CDR3 is made up of 16 amino acids. The CDR3 here is CASSPYVGGGTDTQYF. CDR3 nucleotides: TGTGCCAGCTCACCATACGTGGGCGGGGGCACAGATACGCAGTATTTT.